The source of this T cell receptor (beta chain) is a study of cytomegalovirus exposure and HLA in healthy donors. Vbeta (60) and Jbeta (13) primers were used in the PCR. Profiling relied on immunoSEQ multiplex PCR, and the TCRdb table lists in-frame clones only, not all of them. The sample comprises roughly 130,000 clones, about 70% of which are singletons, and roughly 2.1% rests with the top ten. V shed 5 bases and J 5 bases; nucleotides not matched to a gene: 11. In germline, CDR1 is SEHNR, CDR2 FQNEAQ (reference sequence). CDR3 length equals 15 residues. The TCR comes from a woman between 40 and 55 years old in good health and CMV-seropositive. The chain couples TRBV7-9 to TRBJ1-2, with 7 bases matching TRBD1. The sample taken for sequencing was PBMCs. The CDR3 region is CASSLGTATYYGYTF. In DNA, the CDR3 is TGTGCCAGCAGCCTAGGGACAGCCACTTATTATGGCTACACCTTC.